The present entry profiles one T cell receptor beta chain with its context. This clonotype was counted only a few times. Its antigen is unknown. Base qualities are not recorded, but no much larger clone differs from it by a single base. This sample was included in a study (dated by TCRdb to the mid-2010s). With regard to the full study: The research examined where HIV persistence comes from in people whose immune systems controlled HIV infection without treatment.

Compared with germline, V lacks 7 bases and J lacks 4 bases; bases without a gene match: 5. The CDR3 sequence holds 13 residues, the cysteine and phenylalanine included. Of all the DNA, just the CDR3 is kept, 39 bases in frame from base 1. CDR1 MNHEY and CDR2 SVGAGI are derived from the germline V gene. Libraries were made using 5' RACE. The sequencer was an Illumina HiSeq 2000. The public sequencing data were trimmed at Q25 with fastp and processed into clonotypes with MiXCR by TCRdb, which kept only in-frame beta chains. Rows with a matching CDR3 protein are joined into one entry that keeps the most common DNA and genes. Recorded for this sample are about 840 distinct CDR3 sequences; roughly 9.8% of them occurred a single time. Approximately 24% of the sample is held by the ten biggest clonotypes.

The origin of this receptor is a male donor with HIV. Sequencing was carried out using total memory T cells from blood PBMCs. The cell subset or site label, read with the paper, signifies: transitional memory CD4+ T cells. Recombination linked TRBV6-5 to TRBJ1-1; 8 nucleotides in the junction match TRBD1. This receptor has the CDR3 CASNYQGATEAFF. In nucleotides, the sequence is TGTGCCAGCAATTATCAGGGGGCCACTGAAGCTTTCTTT.